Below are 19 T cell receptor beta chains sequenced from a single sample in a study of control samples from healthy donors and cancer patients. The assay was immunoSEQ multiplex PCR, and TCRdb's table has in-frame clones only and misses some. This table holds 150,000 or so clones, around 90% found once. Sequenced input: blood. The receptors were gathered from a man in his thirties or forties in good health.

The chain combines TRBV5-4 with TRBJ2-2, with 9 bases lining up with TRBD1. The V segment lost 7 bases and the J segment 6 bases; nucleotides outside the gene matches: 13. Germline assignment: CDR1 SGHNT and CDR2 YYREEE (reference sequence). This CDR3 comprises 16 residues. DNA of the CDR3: TGTGCCAGCGCCCGGGGACAGGGACGACAAGCCGGGGAGCTGTTTTTT. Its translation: CASARGQGRQAGELFF.

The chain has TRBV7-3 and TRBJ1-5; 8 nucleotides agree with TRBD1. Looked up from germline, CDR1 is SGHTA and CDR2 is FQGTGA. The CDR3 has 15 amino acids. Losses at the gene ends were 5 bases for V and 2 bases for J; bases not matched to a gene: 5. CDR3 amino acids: CASSQGAGGNQPQHF. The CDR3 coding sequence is TGTGCCAGCAGCCAGGGGGCCGGAGGCAATCAGCCCCAGCATTTT.

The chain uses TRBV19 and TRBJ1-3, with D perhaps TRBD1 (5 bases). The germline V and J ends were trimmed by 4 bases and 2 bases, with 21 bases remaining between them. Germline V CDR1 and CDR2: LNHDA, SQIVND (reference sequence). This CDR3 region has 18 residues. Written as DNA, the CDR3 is TGTGCCAGTAGTAGGTCGTCCTGGGACCGGGCGGCTGGAAACACCATATATTTT. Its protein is CASSRSSWDRAAGNTIYF.

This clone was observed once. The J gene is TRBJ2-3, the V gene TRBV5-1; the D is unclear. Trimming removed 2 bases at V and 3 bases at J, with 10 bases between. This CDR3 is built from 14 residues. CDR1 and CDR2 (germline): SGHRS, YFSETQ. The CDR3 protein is CASSFGTGTDTQYF. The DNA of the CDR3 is TGCGCCAGCAGCTTTGGTACTGGGACAGATACGCAGTATTTT.

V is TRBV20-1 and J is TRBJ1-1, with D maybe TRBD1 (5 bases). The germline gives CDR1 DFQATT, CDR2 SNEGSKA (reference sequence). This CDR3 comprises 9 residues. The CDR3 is CTPPGRAFF. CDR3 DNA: TGCACCCCCCCAGGGCGAGCTTTCTTT.

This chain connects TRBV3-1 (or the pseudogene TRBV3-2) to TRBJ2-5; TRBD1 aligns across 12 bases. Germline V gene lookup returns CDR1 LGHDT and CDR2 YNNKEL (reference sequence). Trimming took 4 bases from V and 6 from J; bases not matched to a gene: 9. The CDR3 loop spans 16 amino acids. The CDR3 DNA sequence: TGTGCCAGCAGCCTACAGACCGGGACAGGGGGCAAGACCCAGTACTTC. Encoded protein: CASSLQTGTGGKTQYF.

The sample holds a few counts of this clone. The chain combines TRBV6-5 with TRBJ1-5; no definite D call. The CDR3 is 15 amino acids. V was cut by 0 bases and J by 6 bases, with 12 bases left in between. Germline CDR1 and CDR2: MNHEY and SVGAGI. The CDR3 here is CASSYSNNRGQPQHF. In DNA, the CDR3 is TGTGCCAGCAGTTACTCCAATAATCGTGGTCAGCCCCAGCATTTT.

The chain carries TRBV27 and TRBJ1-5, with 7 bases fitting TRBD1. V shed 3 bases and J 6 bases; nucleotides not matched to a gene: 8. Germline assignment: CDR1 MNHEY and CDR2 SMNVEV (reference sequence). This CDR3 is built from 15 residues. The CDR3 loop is CASSFSGQAGQPQHF. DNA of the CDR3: TGTGCCAGCAGTTTTAGCGGACAGGCGGGTCAGCCCCAGCATTTT.

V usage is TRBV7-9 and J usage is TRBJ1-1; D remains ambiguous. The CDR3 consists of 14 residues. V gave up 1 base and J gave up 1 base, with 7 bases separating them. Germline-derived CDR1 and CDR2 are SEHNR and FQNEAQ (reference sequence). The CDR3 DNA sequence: TGTGCCAGCAGCTTAGACCGACAGAACACTGAAGCTTTCTTT. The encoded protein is CASSLDRQNTEAFF.

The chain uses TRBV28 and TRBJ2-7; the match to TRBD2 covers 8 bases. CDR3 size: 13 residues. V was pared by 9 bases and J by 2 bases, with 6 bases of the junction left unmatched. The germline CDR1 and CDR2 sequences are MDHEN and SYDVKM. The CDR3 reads CASNGGGPYEQYF. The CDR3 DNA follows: TGTGCCAGTAATGGCGGGGGGCCCTACGAGCAGTACTTC.

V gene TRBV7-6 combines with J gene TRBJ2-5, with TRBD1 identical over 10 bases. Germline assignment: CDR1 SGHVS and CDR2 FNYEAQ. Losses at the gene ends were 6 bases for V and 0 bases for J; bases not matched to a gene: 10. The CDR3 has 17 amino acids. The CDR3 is CASSPGTGVSYQETQYF. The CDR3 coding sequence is TGTGCCAGCAGTCCCGGGACAGGGGTCTCGTACCAAGAGACCCAGTACTTC.

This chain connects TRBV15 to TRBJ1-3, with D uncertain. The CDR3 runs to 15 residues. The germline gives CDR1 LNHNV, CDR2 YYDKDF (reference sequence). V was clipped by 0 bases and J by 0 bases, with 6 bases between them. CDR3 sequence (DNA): TGTGCCACCAGCAGAGATCTTATCTCTGGAAACACCATATATTTT. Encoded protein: CATSRDLISGNTIYF.

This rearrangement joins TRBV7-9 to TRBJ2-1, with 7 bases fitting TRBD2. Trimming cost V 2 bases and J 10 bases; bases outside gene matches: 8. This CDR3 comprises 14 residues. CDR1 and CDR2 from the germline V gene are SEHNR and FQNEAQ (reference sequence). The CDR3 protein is CASSLLAGVGEQFF. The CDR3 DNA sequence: TGTGCCAGCAGCTTACTGGCGGGAGTGGGCGAGCAGTTCTTC. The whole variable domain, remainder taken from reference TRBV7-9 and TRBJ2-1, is DTGVSQNPRHKITKRGQNVTFRCDPISEHNRLYWYRQTLGQGPEFLTYFQNEAQLEKSRLLSDRFSAERPKGSFSTLEIQRTEQGDSAMYLCASSLLAGVGEQFFGPGTRLTVL.

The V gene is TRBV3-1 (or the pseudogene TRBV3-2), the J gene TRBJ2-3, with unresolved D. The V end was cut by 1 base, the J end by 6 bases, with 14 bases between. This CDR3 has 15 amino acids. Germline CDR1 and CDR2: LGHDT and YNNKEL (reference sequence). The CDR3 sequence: CASSQGQSRADTQYF. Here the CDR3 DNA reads TGTGCCAGCAGCCAAGGGCAGTCCAGAGCGGATACGCAGTATTTT.

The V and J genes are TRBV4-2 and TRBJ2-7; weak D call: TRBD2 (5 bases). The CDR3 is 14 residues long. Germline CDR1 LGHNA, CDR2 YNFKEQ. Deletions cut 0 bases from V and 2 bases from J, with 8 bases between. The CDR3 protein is CASSQEKLAYEQYF. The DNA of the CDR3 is TGTGCCAGCAGCCAAGAGAAACTAGCCTACGAGCAGTACTTC.

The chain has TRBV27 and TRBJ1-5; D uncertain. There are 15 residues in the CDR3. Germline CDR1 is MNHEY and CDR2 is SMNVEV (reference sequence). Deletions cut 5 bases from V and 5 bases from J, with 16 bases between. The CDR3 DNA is TGTGCCAGCAGTCCGGGATTCTCGAGGGATCAGCCCCAGCATTTT. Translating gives CASSPGFSRDQPQHF.

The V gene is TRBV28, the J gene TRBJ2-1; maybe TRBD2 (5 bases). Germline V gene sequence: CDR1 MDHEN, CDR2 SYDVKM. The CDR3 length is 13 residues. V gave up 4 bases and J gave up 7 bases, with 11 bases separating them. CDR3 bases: TGTGCCAGCAGTTCCGAGGGTTGGAATGAGCAGTTCTTC. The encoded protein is CASSSEGWNEQFF.

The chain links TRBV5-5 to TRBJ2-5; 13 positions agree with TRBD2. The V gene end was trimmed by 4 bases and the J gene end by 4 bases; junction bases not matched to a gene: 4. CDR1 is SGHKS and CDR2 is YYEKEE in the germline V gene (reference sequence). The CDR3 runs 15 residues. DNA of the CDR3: TGTGCCAGCAGCCCTGGACTAGCGGGGGTAGAGACCCAGTACTTC. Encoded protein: CASSPGLAGVETQYF.

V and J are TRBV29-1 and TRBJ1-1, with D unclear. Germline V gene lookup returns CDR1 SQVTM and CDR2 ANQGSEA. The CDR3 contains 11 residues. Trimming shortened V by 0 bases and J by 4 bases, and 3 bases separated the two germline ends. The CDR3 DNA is TGCAGCGTTGAAGACATCACTGAAGCTTTCTTT. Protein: CSVEDITEAFF.